This T cell receptor beta chain comes out of a study of blood T cell repertoires in COVID-19. Deletions cut 6 bases from V and 7 bases from J, with 15 bases between. There are 14 residues in the CDR3. Germline CDR1 reads MNHEY; CDR2 reads SMNVEV (reference sequence). TCRdb's copy holds only in-frame clones and misses some; the assay was immunoSEQ multiplex PCR. The table has about 400,000 clones, 87% seen once. The sequence was obtained from a middle-aged man in a cohort exposed to, infected with or recovered from COVID-19 (not recorded which). The chain is built from TRBV27 and TRBJ1-4, with unresolved D. Sample: PBMCs or T cells enriched from blood (not recorded which). In DNA, the CDR3 is TGTGCCAGCAGCCATCGGAGGATGAGTGAAAAACTGTTTTTT. Translation gives CASSHRRMSEKLFF.